This T cell receptor beta chain was sequenced in a study of blood T cell repertoires in COVID-19. At the level of the study: Samples came from the United States, Italy and Spain, spanning acute and convalescent COVID-19. T cells, B-cell-depleted T cells, or PBMCs supplied cDNA or gDNA.

Germline CDR1 SGHRS, CDR2 YFSETQ. The CDR3 runs to 15 residues. The V segment lost 4 bases and the J segment 7 bases; nucleotides outside the gene matches: 9. Under the authors' procedure: Amplification of reference gene primers was used by the study to estimate nucleated cell counts. Assay: immunoSEQ multiplex PCR; the TCRdb copy retains only in-frame clones and omits some. The V and J calls and clone size come from that table; D and trimming were worked out from the DNA. The sample yields approximately 75,000 clones, roughly 90% seen once. The gene calls are TRBV5-1 and TRBJ2-7; TRBD2 aligns across 12 bases. This clonotype was obtained from a man in his forties or fifties with acute or convalescent COVID-19. Sequencing was carried out using peripheral blood. The CDR3 coding sequence is TGCGCCAGCAGCACCTCTAGCGGGGGGGTTAGTGAGCAGTACTTC. It specifies CASSTSSGGVSEQYF.